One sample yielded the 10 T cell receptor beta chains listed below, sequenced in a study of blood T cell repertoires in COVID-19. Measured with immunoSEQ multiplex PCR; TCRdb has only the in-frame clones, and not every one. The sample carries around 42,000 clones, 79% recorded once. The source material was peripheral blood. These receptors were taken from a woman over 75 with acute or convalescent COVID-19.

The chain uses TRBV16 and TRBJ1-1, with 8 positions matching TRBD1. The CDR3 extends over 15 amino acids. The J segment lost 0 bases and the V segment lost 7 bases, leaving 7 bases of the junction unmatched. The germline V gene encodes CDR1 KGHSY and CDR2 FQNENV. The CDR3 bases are TGTGCCAGCACCGAGACAGGGGCGATGAACACTGAAGCTTTCTTT. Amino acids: CASTETGAMNTEAFF.

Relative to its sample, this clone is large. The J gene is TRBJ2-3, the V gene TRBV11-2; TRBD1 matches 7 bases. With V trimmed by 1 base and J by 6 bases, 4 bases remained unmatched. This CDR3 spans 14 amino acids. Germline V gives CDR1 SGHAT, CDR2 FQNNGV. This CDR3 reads CASSLGDRPDTQYF. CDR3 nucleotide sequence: TGTGCCAGCAGCTTAGGGGACAGACCGGATACGCAGTATTTT.

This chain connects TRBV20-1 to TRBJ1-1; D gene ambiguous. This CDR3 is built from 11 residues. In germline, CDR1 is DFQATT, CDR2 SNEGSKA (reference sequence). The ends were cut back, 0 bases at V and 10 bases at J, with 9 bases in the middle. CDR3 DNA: TGCAGTGCTAGAGATCCGGGTGGAGCTTTCTTT. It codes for CSARDPGGAFF.

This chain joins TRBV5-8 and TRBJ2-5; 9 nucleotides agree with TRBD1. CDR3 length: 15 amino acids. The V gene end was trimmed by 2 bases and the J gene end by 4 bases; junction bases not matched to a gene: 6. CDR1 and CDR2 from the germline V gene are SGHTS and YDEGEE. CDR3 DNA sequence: TGTGCCAGCAGCTTATCTGGACAGGGGATAGAGACCCAGTACTTC. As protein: CASSLSGQGIETQYF.

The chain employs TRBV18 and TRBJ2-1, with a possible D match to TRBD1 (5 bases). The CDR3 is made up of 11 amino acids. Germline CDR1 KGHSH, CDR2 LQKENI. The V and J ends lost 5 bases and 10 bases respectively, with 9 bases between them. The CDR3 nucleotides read TGTGCCAGCTCAAGGGGTGGGGAGCAGTTCTTC. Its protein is CASSRGGEQFF. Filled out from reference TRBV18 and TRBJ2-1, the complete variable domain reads NAGVMQNPRHLVRRRGQEARLRCSPMKGHSHVYWYRQLPEEGLKFMVYLQKENIIDESGMPKERFSAEFPKEGPSILRIQQVVRGDSAAYFCASSRGGEQFFGPGTRLTVL.

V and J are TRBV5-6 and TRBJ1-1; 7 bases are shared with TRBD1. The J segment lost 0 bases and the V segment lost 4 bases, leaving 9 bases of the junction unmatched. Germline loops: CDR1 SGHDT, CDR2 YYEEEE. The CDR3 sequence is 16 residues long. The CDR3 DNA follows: TGTGCCAGCAGCCCCCGGACAGGAGCTTTGAACACTGAAGCTTTCTTT. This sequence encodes CASSPRTGALNTEAFF. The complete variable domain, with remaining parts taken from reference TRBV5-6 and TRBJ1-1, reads DAGVTQSPTHLIKTRGQQVTLRCSPKSGHDTVSWYQQALGQGPQFIFQYYEEEERQRGNFPDRFSGHQFPNYSSELNVNALLLGDSALYLCASSPRTGALNTEAFFGQGTRLTVV.

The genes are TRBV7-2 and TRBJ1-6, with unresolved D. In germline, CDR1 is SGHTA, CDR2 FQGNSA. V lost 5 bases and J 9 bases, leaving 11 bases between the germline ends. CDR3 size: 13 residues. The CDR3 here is CASSAILSSPLHF. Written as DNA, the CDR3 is TGTGCCAGCAGCGCTATCCTTTCTTCACCCCTCCACTTT.

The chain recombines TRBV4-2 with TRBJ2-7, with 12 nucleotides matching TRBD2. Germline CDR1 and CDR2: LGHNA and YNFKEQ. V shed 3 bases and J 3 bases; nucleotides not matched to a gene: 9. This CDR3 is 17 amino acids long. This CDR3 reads CASSQEKTSGSHYEQYF. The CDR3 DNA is TGTGCCAGCAGCCAGGAAAAGACTAGCGGGAGTCACTACGAGCAGTACTTC.

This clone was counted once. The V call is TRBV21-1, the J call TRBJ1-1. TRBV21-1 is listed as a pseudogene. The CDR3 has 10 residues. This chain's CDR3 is CASSPRRAFF. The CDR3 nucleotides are TGTGCCAGCAGCCCTAGGCGGGCTTTCTTT.

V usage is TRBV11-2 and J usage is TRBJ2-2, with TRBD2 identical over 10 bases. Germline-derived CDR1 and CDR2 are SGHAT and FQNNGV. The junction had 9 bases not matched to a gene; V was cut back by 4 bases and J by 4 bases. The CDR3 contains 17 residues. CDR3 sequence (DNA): TGTGCCAGCAGCTGGGCTAGCGGGAGAGTGGTCACCGGGGAGCTGTTTTTT. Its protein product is CASSWASGRVVTGELFF.